This T cell receptor beta chain was recovered during a study of T cell repertoires in cytomegalovirus infection. Overall study context: Based on public TCR beta signatures, there were indications of CMV infection and of a matching HLA type. Study-wide results and limits: HLA-C-restricted CMV clonotypes gave the most frequent clonotype in two of eight donors. The cumulative frequency of public TCR beta families distinguished individuals who carried CMV together with the relevant HLA.

The ends lost 5 bases at V and 3 bases at J; junction bases unmatched: 10. In germline, CDR1 is SGHRS, CDR2 YFSETQ. The CDR3 extends over 15 amino acids. There are a few counts of this clonotype. Its antigen remains unidentified. TCRdb re-derived calls from the reads in MiXCR, one entry per CDR3 protein. The data contain 490,000 or so distinct CDR3 sequences, 10% to 12% of them seen just once; the ten biggest clones take up around 9.6%. The chain carries TRBV5-1 and TRBJ2-7, with 8 bases lining up with TRBD1. The source of this sequence is a human donor in good health (CMV status not recorded). Some clones in this sample may be carry-over from other donors' samples. Sequenced material: PBMCs. The CDR3 nucleotides are TGCGCCAGCAGTCCGTATCCGGGACAGGACTACGAGCAGTACTTC. It is translated as CASSPYPGQDYEQYF.